This T cell receptor beta chain was identified in a study of control samples from healthy donors and cancer patients. V lost 7 bases, J lost 1 base, and 6 bases stayed unmatched. The CDR3 extends over 14 amino acids. Per the germline V gene, CDR1 is LNHDA and CDR2 is SQIVND (reference sequence). This table comes from immunoSEQ multiplex PCR, and its TCRdb copy is limited to in-frame clones, with some not included. This sample carries tens of thousands of clones, more than 70% of them seen once, and the ten largest clones take 20% to 25%. This chain links TRBV19 with TRBJ1-1, with TRBD1 matching 7 bases. The sample consisted of PBMCs. The clonotype was recovered from a woman aged 55-70 years with lung cancer. CDR3 sequence (DNA): TGTGCCAGTACCTCCGAGGGGGCGAACACTGAAGCTTTCTTT. Encoded protein: CASTSEGANTEAFF.